This entry lists 22 T cell receptor beta chains sequenced from one sample in a study of identical twins. Using its own MiXCR run on the 5' RACE reads, TCRdb lists one record per CDR3 protein. The repertoire holds about 660,000 distinct CDR3 sequences, with 8.6% as singletons. These data were likewise used in another study, on yellow fever vaccine responses in identical twins.

Sequenced sample: PBMCs. These receptors were collected from a woman younger than 35 in good health.

This clonotype was detected only a few times. This rearrangement joins TRBV7-9 to TRBJ2-3, with D possibly TRBD2 on 6 matching bases. Germline CDR1 is SEHNR and CDR2 is FQNEAQ (reference sequence). Trimming stripped 5 bases from V and 6 bases from J, with 18 bases between. The CDR3 covers 15 residues. The CDR3 coding sequence is TGTGCCAGCAGCATCTTAGCGGCCGGGGTGGATACGCAGTATTTT. It yields the protein CASSILAAGVDTQYF.

The V gene is TRBV10-3, the J gene TRBJ2-1; 9 positions match TRBD1. Trimming at V came to 2 bases and at J to 10 bases, leaving 9 bases not matched to a gene. The germline gives CDR1 ENHRY, CDR2 SYGVKD. This CDR3 is built from 15 residues. The DNA of the CDR3 is TGTGCCATCAGTGAGGGGACAGGGACCCGAAAGGAGCAGTTCTTC. Protein: CAISEGTGTRKEQFF.

This clonotype was counted a few times. The chain is built from TRBV5-5 and TRBJ1-1; no definite D call. This CDR3 is 14 amino acids long. Germline V gene data show CDR1 as SGHKS and CDR2 as YYEKEE (reference sequence). V lost 3 bases to trimming and J lost 1 base, with 10 bases between them. As DNA, the CDR3 is TGTGCCAGCAGCTCTATGTGGCGGAACACTGAAGCTTTCTTT. As protein: CASSSMWRNTEAFF. The full variable domain, in which reference TRBV5-5 and TRBJ1-1 provide the parts outside the CDR3, is DAGVTQSPTHLIKTRGQQVTLRCSPISGHKSVSWYQQVLGQGPQFIFQYYEKEERGRGNFPDRFSARQFPNYSSELNVNALLLGDSALYLCASSSMWRNTEAFFGQGTRLTVV.

This clonotype appeared a few times. The V gene is TRBV21-1, the J gene TRBJ2-3; whether TRBD2, the table's D call, matches the DNA was not checked. TRBV21-1 is a listed pseudogene. The CDR3 has 21 residues. This CDR3 reads CASSKAPGTSGGDESTDTQYF. CDR3 DNA: TGTGCCAGCAGCAAAGCCCCAGGCACTAGCGGGGGAGACGAGAGCACAGATACGCAGTATTTT.

This clonotype has a count of ten or more. The gene calls are TRBV6-2 or TRBV6-3 and TRBJ2-1; a possible D gene is TRBD2 (6 bases). V lost 0 bases and J 6 bases, leaving 15 bases between the germline ends. Germline loops: CDR1 MNHEY, CDR2 SVGEGT. This CDR3 is 16 amino acids long. CDR3 protein: CASSYSPAGASNEQFF. CDR3 nucleotides: TGTGCCAGCAGTTACTCTCCAGCGGGCGCCAGCAATGAGCAGTTCTTC.

The chain couples TRBV28 to TRBJ2-5; D tentatively reads TRBD1 or TRBD2 (7 bases each). The CDR3 totals 14 residues. Germline assignment: CDR1 MDHEN and CDR2 SYDVKM. The ends were cut back, 5 bases at V and 5 bases at J, with 15 bases in the middle. CDR3 nucleotides: TGTGCCAGCAGTCAGGGGGGGCCGCGGGAGACCCAGTACTTC. It yields the protein CASSQGGPRETQYF.

The chain uses TRBV28 and TRBJ2-7; 14 bases align to TRBD2. From germline, CDR1 is MDHEN and CDR2 SYDVKM. V shed 6 bases, J shed 3 bases, and the junction held 4 bases outside the gene matches. This CDR3 has 15 amino acids. The CDR3 coding sequence is TGTGCCAGCAGGGGACTAGCGGGAGAAGTCTACGAGCAGTACTTC. Protein sequence: CASRGLAGEVYEQYF. Supplemented by reference TRBV28 and TRBJ2-7, the full variable domain reads DVKVTQSSRYLVKRTGEKVFLECVQDMDHENMFWYRQDPGLGLRLIYFSYDVKMKEKGDIPEGYSVSREKKERFSLILESASTNQTSMYLCASRGLAGEVYEQYFGPGTRLTVT.

This clonotype showed up just a few times. The chain recombines TRBV4-2 with TRBJ1-1; D gene ambiguous. This CDR3 is built from 15 residues. V was pared by 0 bases and J by 0 bases, with 8 bases between. Germline CDR1 and CDR2: LGHNA and YNFKEQ. Here the CDR3 DNA reads TGTGCCAGCAGCCAAGATCCAGGATTGAACACTGAAGCTTTCTTT. Translated, it gives CASSQDPGLNTEAFF.

This clonotype has a handful of counts. The V and J genes are TRBV20-1 and TRBJ2-2; TRBD1 is a possible D gene (6 bases). Germline CDR1 is DFQATT and CDR2 is SNEGSKA (reference sequence). The CDR3 consists of 15 residues. The CDR3 reads CSAILQGRLTGELFF. CDR3 in DNA: TGCAGCGCGATACTACAGGGACGTTTAACCGGGGAGCTGTTTTTT.

V usage is TRBV7-2 and J usage is TRBJ2-5; 8 bases match TRBD2. Germline CDR1 SGHTA, CDR2 FQGNSA. The CDR3 sequence is 17 residues long. The ends lost 0 bases at V and 5 bases at J; junction bases unmatched: 11. The CDR3, as DNA: TGTGCCAGCAGCTTAGCGACAACTAGCGGAGGTGGGGAGACCCAGTACTTC. Translation: CASSLATTSGGGETQYF.

This clonotype came up a few times. CDR3 nucleotides: TGTGCCAGCAGCCCTAGGTGGACAGGGATTGGCGAGCAGTACTTC. Amino acids: CASSPRWTGIGEQYF. The rearrangement joins TRBV5-5 to TRBJ2-7; 8 bases fit TRBD1. The CDR3 sequence is 15 residues long. V gave up 4 bases and J gave up 6 bases; unmatched junction bases: 12. Looked up from germline, CDR1 is SGHKS and CDR2 is YYEKEE (reference sequence).

This chain joins TRBV6-4 and TRBJ2-1; 11 nucleotides line up with TRBD2. There are 15 residues in the CDR3. Germline V gene lookup returns CDR1 MRHNA and CDR2 SNTAGT. Trimming took 4 bases from V and 8 from J; bases not matched to a gene: 7. The CDR3: CASSVNSGRAYEQFF. The CDR3 DNA reads TGTGCCAGCAGTGTAAATAGCGGGAGGGCCTATGAGCAGTTCTTC.

The chain has TRBV5-1 and TRBJ2-7; 11 bases match TRBD2. CDR3 length equals 15 residues. From germline, CDR1 is SGHRS and CDR2 YFSETQ. V lost 1 base and J lost 4; bases outside the gene matches: 4. The CDR3 DNA is TGCGCCAGCAGCTTGATGGGGACTAGCGGTTACGAGCAGTACTTC. Protein: CASSLMGTSGYEQYF.

This clonotype appeared many times. The chain has TRBV7-9 and TRBJ2-7, with D uncertain. V was clipped by 1 base and J by 0 bases, with 7 bases between them. CDR1 is SEHNR, CDR2 FQNEAQ, per germline (reference sequence). The CDR3 covers 14 residues. CDR3 nucleotides: TGTGCCAGCAGCTTAGTCGAGAGCTCCTACGAGCAGTACTTC. Its translation: CASSLVESSYEQYF. The full variable domain, in which reference TRBV7-9 and TRBJ2-7 provide the parts outside the CDR3, is DTGVSQNPRHKITKRGQNVTFRCDPISEHNRLYWYRQTLGQGPEFLTYFQNEAQLEKSRLLSDRFSAERPKGSFSTLEIQRTEQGDSAMYLCASSLVESSYEQYFGPGTRLTVT.

The gene calls are TRBV10-3 and TRBJ2-2, with D tentatively TRBD1 or TRBD2 (5 bases each). Germline CDR1 ENHRY, CDR2 SYGVKD. The CDR3 runs to 13 residues. Trimming left V 8 bases short and J 6 bases short, with 13 bases between. The CDR3 loop is CAIRDRFPGELFF. The CDR3 nucleotides read TGTGCCATCCGGGACCGGTTTCCCGGGGAGCTGTTTTTT.

This clonotype appeared a few times. The V and J genes are TRBV7-9 and TRBJ2-7; tentative D call: TRBD1 (5 bases). The V end lost 5 bases, the J end lost 2 bases, and 16 bases lay between the germline ends. CDR1 SEHNR and CDR2 FQNEAQ come from the germline V gene (reference sequence). The CDR3 is 15 residues long. This chain's CDR3 is CASSPGQRLTYEQYF. The CDR3 coding sequence is TGTGCCAGCAGCCCAGGACAAAGGTTAACCTACGAGCAGTACTTC.

In its sample, this clonotype was seen a few times. The chain recombines TRBV6-2 or TRBV6-3 with TRBJ2-5, with 12 bases identical to TRBD2. The J segment lost 5 bases and the V segment lost 3 bases, leaving 10 bases of the junction unmatched. The CDR3 spans 17 residues. The V gene's germline CDR1 is MNHEY and CDR2 SVGEGT. The CDR3 sequence is CASSYSLAGGPVETQYF. CDR3 in DNA: TGTGCCAGCAGTTATTCTCTAGCGGGGGGGCCGGTGGAGACCCAGTACTTC.

This clonotype was observed a handful of times. The rearrangement joins TRBV3-1 to TRBJ2-7; D not resolved. Germline V gene data show CDR1 as LGHDT and CDR2 as YNNKEL (reference sequence). Between the trimmed V and J ends, which lost 9 bases and 5 bases, there was a span of 11 bases. The CDR3 consists of 11 residues. The CDR3 sequence: CASSARNEQYF. CDR3 sequence (DNA): TGTGCCAGTTCCGCGAGGAACGAGCAGTACTTC.

The chain combines TRBV24-1 with TRBJ2-7; a possible D gene is TRBD1 (5 bases). From germline, CDR1 is KGHDR and CDR2 SFDVKD. The CDR3 sequence is 13 residues long. The ends were cut back, 11 bases at V and 6 bases at J, with 19 bases in the middle. The CDR3 protein is CANNAAGFPEQYF. The CDR3, as DNA: TGTGCCAACAATGCGGCAGGGTTCCCCGAGCAGTACTTC.

This clonotype has more than one count but fewer than ten. The gene calls are TRBV24-1 and TRBJ2-5; D is ambiguous. Germline lookup yields CDR1 KGHDR and CDR2 SFDVKD. V was trimmed by 4 bases and J by 6 bases, leaving 11 bases between them. The CDR3 runs 13 residues. The CDR3 is CATSDYSYKTQYF. As DNA, the CDR3 is TGTGCCACCAGTGACTACAGTTACAAGACCCAGTACTTC.

The chain has TRBV7-2 and TRBJ2-7, with 10 nucleotides matching TRBD1. J lost 2 bases, V lost 4 bases, and 5 bases had no gene match. Germline CDR1 and CDR2: SGHTA and FQGNSA. This CDR3 is 15 amino acids long. CDR3 amino acids: CASSSGGTGAYEQYF. CDR3 coding DNA: TGTGCCAGCAGCTCGGGGGGGACAGGGGCCTACGAGCAGTACTTC. Based on the CDR3 plus reference TRBV7-2 and TRBJ2-7, the full variable domain is GAGVSQSPSNKVTEKGKDVELRCDPISGHTALYWYRQSLGQGLEFLIYFQGNSAPDKSGLPSDRFSAERTGGSVSTLTIQRTQQEDSAVYLCASSSGGTGAYEQYFGPGTRLTVT.

This clonotype has at least ten counts. The rearrangement links TRBV3-1 to TRBJ2-1, with D tentatively TRBD2 (6 bases). Between the trimmed V and J ends, which lost 3 bases and 15 bases, there was a span of 18 bases. The CDR3 has 13 amino acids. Per the germline V gene, CDR1 is LGHDT and CDR2 is YNNKEL (reference sequence). CDR3 in amino acids: CASSHPPGLYMFF. CDR3 DNA sequence: TGTGCCAGCAGCCATCCTCCGGGACTCTATATGTTCTTC.